This TCR beta chain stems from a study of regulatory dendritic cells for organ transplantation. This table comes from immunoSEQ multiplex PCR, and its TCRdb copy is limited to in-frame clones, with some not included. Of approximately 10,000 clones in the sample, 89% were seen once. CFSE-labeled sorted T cells met regulatory or mature dendritic cells for over 4 days. Note on this clone: Its antigen remains unidentified.

This CDR3 has 15 residues. The J segment lost 6 bases and the V segment lost 2 bases, leaving 3 bases of the junction unmatched. The germline V gene encodes CDR1 MNHNY and CDR2 SVGAGI (reference sequence). Study-level results: Alloreactive memory CD8+ T cell pools varied considerably between individuals.

The sequencing input was naive CD8+ T cells from blood cultured with dendritic cells. Subset described: CD45RA+ naive T cells. The clonotype originates from a human donor in good health. V gene TRBV6-6 combines with J gene TRBJ1-4; 10 nucleotides line up with TRBD1. This chain's CDR3 is CASSYLGTGDEKLFF. In DNA form, the CDR3 reads TGTGCCAGCAGTTACCTCGGGACAGGGGATGAAAAACTGTTTTTT.